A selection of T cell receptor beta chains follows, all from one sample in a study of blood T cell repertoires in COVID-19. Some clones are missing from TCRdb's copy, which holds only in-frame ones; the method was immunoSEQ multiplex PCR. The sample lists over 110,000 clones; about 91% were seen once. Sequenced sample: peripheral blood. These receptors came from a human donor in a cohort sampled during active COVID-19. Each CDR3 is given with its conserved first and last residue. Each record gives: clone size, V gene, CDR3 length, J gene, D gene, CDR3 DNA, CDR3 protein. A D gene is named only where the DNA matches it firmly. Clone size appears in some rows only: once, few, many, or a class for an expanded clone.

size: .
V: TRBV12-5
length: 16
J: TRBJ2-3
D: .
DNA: TGTGCTAGTGGTTTGGTACTCGGGGGAGGTGGGGATACGCAGTATTTT
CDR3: CASGLVLGGGGDTQYF

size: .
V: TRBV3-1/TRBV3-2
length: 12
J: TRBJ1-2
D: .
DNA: TGTGCCAGCAGCCAAGACAGGGCTGGCTACACCTTC
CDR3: CASSQDRAGYTF

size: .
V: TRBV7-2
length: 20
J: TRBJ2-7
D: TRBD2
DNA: TGTGCCAGCAGCTTAGCCCCCCTGGACCGTACTAGCGGGGGCTTCTACGAGCAGTACTTC
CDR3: CASSLAPLDRTSGGFYEQYF

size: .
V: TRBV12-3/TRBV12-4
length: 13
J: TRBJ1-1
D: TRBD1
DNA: TGTGCCAGCAGTGGACAGGGGATAGTTCGAGCTTTCTTT
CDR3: CASSGQGIVRAFF

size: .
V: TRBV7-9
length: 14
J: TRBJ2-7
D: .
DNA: TGTGCCAGCAGCCCTCGGGACAACTCCTACGAGCAGTACTTC
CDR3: CASSPRDNSYEQYF

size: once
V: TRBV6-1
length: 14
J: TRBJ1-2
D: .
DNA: TGTGCCAGCAGTGAACCCCCCGCTACCCGGGGCTACACCTTC
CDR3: CASSEPPATRGYTF

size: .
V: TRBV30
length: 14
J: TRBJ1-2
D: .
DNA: TGTGCCTGGAGTGTAGGGCCGGAGGGCTATGGCTACACCTTC
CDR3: CAWSVGPEGYGYTF

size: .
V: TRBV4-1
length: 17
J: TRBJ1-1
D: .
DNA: TGCGCCAGCAGCCACACCGCACCGCGGCGGATGAACACTGAAGCTTTCTTT
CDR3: CASSHTAPRRMNTEAFF

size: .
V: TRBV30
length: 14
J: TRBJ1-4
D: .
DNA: TGTGCCTGGAGTGTAGAGGTACTAATGGAGAAACTGTTTTTT
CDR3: CAWSVEVLMEKLFF

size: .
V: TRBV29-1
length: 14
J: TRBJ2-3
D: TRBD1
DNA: TGCAGCGCCCCAAGGGACAGCAGCACAGATACGCAGTATTTT
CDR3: CSAPRDSSTDTQYF

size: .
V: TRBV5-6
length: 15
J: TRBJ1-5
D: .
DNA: TGTGCCAGCAGCCGCGGACAGTATAGCAATCAGCCCCAGCATTTT
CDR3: CASSRGQYSNQPQHF

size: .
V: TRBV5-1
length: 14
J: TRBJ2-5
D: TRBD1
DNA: TGCGCCAGCAGTTCTCAGACAGGGGCAGAGACCCAGTACTTC
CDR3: CASSSQTGAETQYF

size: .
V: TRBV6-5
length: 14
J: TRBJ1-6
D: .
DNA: TGTGCCACCGCCCTCAGCTCCTATAATTCACCCCTCCACTTT
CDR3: CATALSSYNSPLHF

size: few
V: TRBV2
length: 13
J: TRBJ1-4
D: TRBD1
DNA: TGTGCCAGCCCGGGACAGGGGGAGGAAAAACTGTTTTTT
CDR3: CASPGQGEEKLFF

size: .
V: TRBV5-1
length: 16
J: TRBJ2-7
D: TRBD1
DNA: TGCGCCAGCACCCTTACCGGGACAGGGGATTCCTACGAGCAGTACTTC
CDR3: CASTLTGTGDSYEQYF

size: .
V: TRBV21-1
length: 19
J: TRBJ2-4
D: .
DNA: TGTGCCAGCAGCAGGTCACAGGGACAGGGGTTAAGGGCCAAAAACATTCAGTACTTC
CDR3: CASSRSQGQGLRAKNIQYF

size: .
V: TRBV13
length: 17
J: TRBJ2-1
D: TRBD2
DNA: TGTGCCAGCAGCTTAATATCCAGCGGGGAATCCTACAATGAGCAGTTCTTC
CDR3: CASSLISSGESYNEQFF

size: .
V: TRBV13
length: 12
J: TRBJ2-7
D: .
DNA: TGTGCCAGCAGCTTAGCCGGCTACGAGCAGTACTTC
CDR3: CASSLAGYEQYF

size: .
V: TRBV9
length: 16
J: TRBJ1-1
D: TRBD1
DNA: TGTGCCAGCAGCGAGCCCGGACAGGGAATGCACACTGAAGCTTTCTTT
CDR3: CASSEPGQGMHTEAFF

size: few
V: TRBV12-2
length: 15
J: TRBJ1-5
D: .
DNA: TGTGCAAGTCGTCGCTACAGGGACAAGGATCAGCCCCAGCATTTT
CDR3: CASRRYRDKDQPQHF

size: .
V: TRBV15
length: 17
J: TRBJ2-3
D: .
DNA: TGTGCCACCAGCAGAGATCAATTGGGGCCCCGGGGGGATACGCAGTATTTT
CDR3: CATSRDQLGPRGDTQYF

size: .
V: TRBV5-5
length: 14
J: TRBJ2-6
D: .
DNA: TGTGCCAGCAGCTTCTTCTCTGGGGCCAACGTCCTGACTTTC
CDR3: CASSFFSGANVLTF

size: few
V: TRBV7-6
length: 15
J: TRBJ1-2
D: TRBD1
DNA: TGTGCCAGCAGCGGATGGGACAGATCAAACTATGGCTACACCTTC
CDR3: CASSGWDRSNYGYTF

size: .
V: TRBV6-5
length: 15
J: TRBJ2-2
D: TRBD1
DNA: TGTGCCAGCAGCTGGGACAGGGGGAGCACCGGGGAGCTGTTTTTT
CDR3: CASSWDRGSTGELFF

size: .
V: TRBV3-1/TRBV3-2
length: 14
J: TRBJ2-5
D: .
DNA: TGTGCCAGCAGCCGGCACAATCTCCCGGAGACCCAGTACTTC
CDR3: CASSRHNLPETQYF

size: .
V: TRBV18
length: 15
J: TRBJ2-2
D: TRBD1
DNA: TGTGCCAGCTCACAGGGACAGGGGAACACCGGGGAGCTGTTTTTT
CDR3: CASSQGQGNTGELFF

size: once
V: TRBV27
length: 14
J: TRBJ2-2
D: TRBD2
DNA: TGTGCCAGCAGTAAGCGGGGGGGCTCCGGGGAGCTGTTTTTT
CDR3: CASSKRGGSGELFF

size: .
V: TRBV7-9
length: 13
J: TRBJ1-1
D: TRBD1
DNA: TGTGCCAGCAGCTCCCTAACAGGGGATACGGCTTTCTTT
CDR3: CASSSLTGDTAFF